The 24 T cell receptor beta chains in this list originate from one sample, sequenced in a study of regulatory T cells in long-lasting Graves disease. The time point was: newly diagnosed GD, antithyroid drugs for less than 3 months. PBMCs provided the RNA from which the TCR library was made. Combining iRepertoire HTBI primers with Arm-PCR of CDR3 regions, the authors built TCR beta libraries. Using its own MiXCR run on the multiplex PCR reads, TCRdb lists one record per CDR3 protein. The sample includes a few hundred thousand distinct CDR3 sequences, 12% of them seen just once. The same sample was also used in a study of T cells in Graves' hyperthyroidism and ophthalmopathy.

Material: peripheral blood mononuclear cells (PBMCs), obtained at new diagnosis, from a patient treated with antithyroid drugs. All receptors derive from a woman in her late teens or twenties with Graves disease.

This clonotype came up many times. The chain joins TRBV27 to TRBJ2-5; D unresolved. Germline lookup yields CDR1 MNHEY and CDR2 SMNVEV (reference sequence). This CDR3 spans 14 amino acids. V was shortened by 2 bases and J by 0 bases, with 7 bases between the two germline ends. CDR3 loop: CASSLLNNQETQYF. The CDR3 DNA sequence: TGTGCCAGCAGTTTACTGAACAACCAAGAGACCCAGTACTTC.

In this sample, this clonotype turned up many times. The chain recombines TRBV7-8 with TRBJ1-1, with TRBD1 matching over 9 bases. The ends lost 3 bases at V and 8 bases at J; junction bases unmatched: 7. The CDR3 contains 14 residues. The germline gives CDR1 SGHVS, CDR2 FQNEAQ. CDR3 protein: CASSFYTGGGEAFF. CDR3 coding DNA: TGTGCCAGCAGCTTTTATACAGGGGGCGGCGAAGCTTTCTTT.

This chain uses TRBV20-1 with TRBJ2-3; perhaps D is TRBD1 or TRBD2 (6 bases each). Trimming left V 3 bases short and J 4 bases short, with 20 bases between. Per germline, CDR1 DFQATT and CDR2 SNEGSKA (reference sequence). The CDR3 length is 16 residues. CDR3 residues: CSASKRKGGLADTQYF. The CDR3 DNA is TGCAGTGCTAGTAAGCGGAAAGGGGGGCTGGCAGATACGCAGTATTTT.

Many counts were recorded for this clonotype. The chain recombines TRBV27 with TRBJ2-3, with 10 bases aligning to TRBD2. The CDR3 sequence is 17 residues long. Germline CDR1 is MNHEY and CDR2 is SMNVEV (reference sequence). J gave up 2 bases and V 3 bases, and 8 bases lay outside the gene matches. CDR3 amino acids: CASSFLPAGGNTDTQYF. Here the CDR3 DNA reads TGTGCCAGCAGTTTTCTTCCAGCGGGGGGGAACACAGATACGCAGTATTTT.

On this clonotype itself: A clone one base away is much larger, so this may be a read error. The chain links TRBV30 to TRBJ1-1; D unclear. The CDR3 loop spans 13 amino acids. Germline values: CDR1 GTSNPN, CDR2 SVGIG (reference sequence). The CDR3: CAWSGRGGPEASF. As DNA, the CDR3 is TGTGCCTGGAGTGGCCGTGGTGGGCCTGAAGCTTCCTTT.

The sample holds many counts of this clonotype. The chain uses TRBV6-1 and TRBJ2-7; D unclear. The CDR3 runs to 14 residues. V was pared by 1 base and J by 2 bases, with 9 bases between. Germline V CDR1 and CDR2: MNHNS, SASEGT. The CDR3, as DNA: TGTGCCAGCAGTGAAGATATAGAGGCCTACGAGCAGTACGTC. Protein product: CASSEDIEAYEQYV.

This clonotype was counted a few times. The chain joins TRBV7-9 to TRBJ1-2, with a tentative D call TRBD1 (5 bases). The CDR3 covers 15 residues. Germline CDR1 reads SEHNR; CDR2 reads FQNEAQ (reference sequence). Trimming took off 1 base at V and 6 bases at J, with 15 bases between the two ends. CDR3 nucleotide sequence: TGTGCCAGCAGCTTAGGGGTCGGGGGGGTCGATGGCTACACCTTC. Translated, it gives CASSLGVGGVDGYTF.

This clonotype has at least ten counts. The genes are TRBV18 and TRBJ2-7, with 8 bases matching TRBD1. The CDR3 covers 15 residues. Germline loops: CDR1 KGHSH, CDR2 LQKENI. Trimming removed 4 bases from V and 3 bases from J; junction bases left unmatched: 8. Here the CDR3 DNA reads TGTGCCAGCTCACGTGGACAGGGATGGTTCTACGAGCAGTACGTC. This translates into CASSRGQGWFYEQYV.

This clonotype was observed a handful of times. This chain connects TRBV6-2 or TRBV6-3 to TRBJ1-5; D possibly corresponds to TRBD1 (5 bases). The CDR3 consists of 15 residues. Trimming took off 4 bases at V and 3 bases at J, with 13 bases between the two ends. Germline V gives CDR1 MNHEY, CDR2 SVGEGT. CDR3 nucleotides: TGTGCCAGCAGTTCCTGCCGGGACCTCAATCAGCCCCAGCATTTT. It yields the protein CASSSCRDLNQPQHF.

This clonotype was detected only a few times. A read error may be the cause here, since a much bigger clone is one base away. The chain couples TRBV7-2 to TRBJ1-2; TRBD1 agrees at 8 bases. Germline assignment: CDR1 SGHTA and CDR2 FQGNSA. The CDR3 loop spans 16 amino acids. Unmatched junction bases numbered 11, after V lost 1 base and J lost 7 bases. Written as DNA, the CDR3 is TGTGCCAGCAGCTTAGTGGCAGGGGGCCTTCAGCGTGGCTACACCTTC. Translated: CASSLVAGGLQRGYTF.

This clonotype was counted at least ten times. The chain employs TRBV6-2 or TRBV6-3 and TRBJ1-5; 7 bases align to TRBD1. The CDR3 has 18 amino acids. With V trimmed by 6 bases and J by 9 bases, 23 bases remained unmatched. Per germline, CDR1 MNHEY and CDR2 SVGEGT. The CDR3 nucleotides read TGTGCCAGCAGACCGGGACAGAAAGGTAGCGGGTGGGTTCGGCCCCAGCATTTT. Translation gives CASRPGQKGSGWVRPQHF.

The V gene is TRBV10-3, the J gene TRBJ1-2, with 9 positions matching TRBD1. Germline V lookup: CDR1 ENHRY, CDR2 SYGVKD. J was trimmed by 6 bases and V by 3 bases; bases with no gene match: 14. This CDR3 comprises 17 residues. The CDR3 nucleotides read TGTGCCATCAGTGACTCGGCCATCGGGACAGGGATTAATGGCTACACCTTC. Translation: CAISDSAIGTGINGYTF.

This clonotype has at least ten counts. The chain carries TRBV27 and TRBJ1-1; TRBD1 matches 7 bases. In germline, CDR1 is MNHEY, CDR2 SMNVEV (reference sequence). Trimming cost V 6 bases and J 4 bases; bases outside gene matches: 11. The CDR3 runs to 15 residues. DNA of the CDR3: TGTGCCAGCAGCTCAGGGGGGGCGGAGGTCACTGAAGCTTTCTTT. It encodes CASSSGGAEVTEAFF.

The V call is TRBV7-9, the J call TRBJ2-7, with TRBD1 identical over 10 bases. Germline values: CDR1 SEHNR, CDR2 FQNEAQ (reference sequence). With 5 bases clipped from V and 1 base from J, the junction kept 11 bases outside the gene matches. The CDR3 has 17 residues. The CDR3 nucleotides are TGTGCCAGCAGCCTGGGACAGGGGTTGTCAATGTCCTACGAGCAGTACGTC. This encodes CASSLGQGLSMSYEQYV.

This clonotype came up many times. The gene calls are TRBV5-4 and TRBJ1-1; no reliable D call. The CDR3 runs 15 residues. The V end lost 0 bases, the J end lost 4 bases, and 13 bases lay between the germline ends. Germline CDR1 is SGHNT and CDR2 is YYREEE (reference sequence). CDR3 bases: TGTGCCAGCAGCTTGGTGGCGGGGTCGGGCACTGAAGCTTTCTTT. Translation: CASSLVAGSGTEAFF.

This clonotype was detected many times. This sequence joins TRBV7-6 and TRBJ1-4; TRBD1 matches at 8 bases. J gave up 6 bases and V 5 bases, and 8 bases lay outside the gene matches. CDR1 is SGHVS and CDR2 is FNYEAQ in the germline V gene. CDR3 size: 15 residues. The CDR3 DNA sequence: TGTGCCAGCAGCCAAGGACAGGGCGGGGATGAAAAACTGTTTTTT. Its protein product is CASSQGQGGDEKLFF.

This clonotype was counted a few times. The chain employs TRBV15 and TRBJ2-5, with TRBD2 matching over 7 bases. Germline CDR1 LNHNV, CDR2 YYDKDF (reference sequence). This CDR3 contains 15 residues. V trimming: 0 bases; J trimming: 5 bases; junction bases outside the gene matches: 6. In DNA form, the CDR3 reads TGTGCCACCAGCAGAGATCGGGGGGTCGGGGAGACCCAGTACTTC. This codes for CATSRDRGVGETQYF.

This clonotype was counted ten times or more. The chain joins TRBV7-2 to TRBJ1-6; 9 bases match TRBD1. The CDR3 runs 16 residues. V gave up 3 bases and J gave up 9 bases; unmatched junction bases: 9. Germline CDR1 and CDR2: SGHTA and FQGNSA. The CDR3 loop is CASSFSLGQGGSPLHF. The CDR3 bases are TGTGCCAGCAGCTTTAGCCTGGGACAGGGTGGTTCACCCCTCCACTTT.

The table lists this clonotype with many counts. The chain recombines TRBV5-5 with TRBJ1-1; possible D gene TRBD1, 5 bases. The CDR3 covers 14 residues. Trimming took off 3 bases at V and 7 bases at J, with 16 bases between the two ends. Germline V CDR1 and CDR2: SGHKS, YYEKEE (reference sequence). The CDR3: CASSYRVGVSEAFF. The DNA of the CDR3 is TGTGCCAGCAGCTACCGGGTAGGGGTGAGTGAAGCTTTCTTT. Full variable domain (rest looked up from reference TRBV5-5 and TRBJ1-1): DAGVTQSPTHLIKTRGQQVTLRCSPISGHKSVSWYQQVLGQGPQFIFQYYEKEERGRGNFPDRFSARQFPNYSSELNVNALLLGDSALYLCASSYRVGVSEAFFGQGTRLTVV.

Only a few counts were recorded for this clonotype. The chain recombines TRBV18 with TRBJ2-7, with D possibly TRBD2 on 7 matching bases. Germline V gene data show CDR1 as KGHSH and CDR2 as LQKENI. The CDR3 consists of 17 residues. V gave up 6 bases and J gave up 2 bases, with 23 bases separating them. CDR3 DNA: TGTGCCAGCTCCTTCCGGCCGCGGGGCGGGGGCCCCTACGAGCAGTACTTC. Its translation is CASSFRPRGGGPYEQYF.

The chain employs TRBV11-3 and TRBJ2-7; D remains unclear. Germline V CDR1 and CDR2: SGHNT, YENEEA. With 6 bases removed from V and 1 base from J, the gap between germline ends came to 13 bases. The CDR3 totals 14 residues. CDR3 region: CASSLTTTSYEQYF. The CDR3 bases are TGTGCCAGCAGTCTCACCACTACTTCCTACGAGCAGTACTTC.

This clonotype was seen at least ten times. V gene TRBV20-1 combines with J gene TRBJ2-1, with TRBD1 matching over 8 bases. Trimming removed 4 bases from V and 4 bases from J; junction bases left unmatched: 33. The CDR3 is 23 residues long. Germline loops: CDR1 DFQATT, CDR2 SNEGSKA (reference sequence). CDR3 bases: TGCAGTGCTACGGCGCGACCGGGACAAGGCCGTTCAGGGGGCCCCTGGACGTACAATGAGCAGTTCTTC. Its protein is CSATARPGQGRSGGPWTYNEQFF.

This clonotype was picked up a small number of times. This rearrangement joins TRBV19 to TRBJ2-5; tentative D call: TRBD1 (6 bases). Trimming cost V 6 bases and J 2 bases, with 16 bases left between them. The CDR3 extends over 15 amino acids. CDR1 and CDR2 (germline): LNHDA, SQIVND (reference sequence). CDR3 bases: TGTGCCAGTAGAAATCTCGGGACACAGCAAGAGACCCAGTACTTC. This translates into CASRNLGTQQETQYF. Variable domain in full (rest from reference TRBV19 and TRBJ2-5): DGGITQSPKYLFRKEGQNVTLSCEQNLNHDAMYWYRQDPGQGLRLIYYSQIVNDFQKGDIAEGYSVSREKKESFPLTVTSAQKNPTAFYLCASRNLGTQQETQYFGPGTRLLVL.

This clonotype was detected many times. The chain recombines TRBV7-8 with TRBJ2-3; no clear D gene. The CDR3 consists of 15 residues. In germline, CDR1 is SGHVS, CDR2 FQNEAQ. V dropped 3 bases and J dropped 1 base, with 11 bases sitting between them. DNA of the CDR3: TGTGCCAGCAGCTTCCTTGGTGGCGGCACAGATACGCAGTATTTT. Translated, it gives CASSFLGGGTDTQYF.